This T cell receptor (beta chain) was sequenced for a study of control samples from healthy donors and cancer patients. The germline gives CDR1 LNHDA, CDR2 SQIVND (reference sequence). This CDR3 has 15 amino acids. V gave up 6 bases and J gave up 4 bases; unmatched junction bases: 9. The table came from immunoSEQ multiplex PCR; TCRdb's copy has only in-frame clones and leaves some out. This sample has approximately 100,000 clones; approximately 90% occur once, and the top ten carry more than 7%. The sequenced material came from blood. This TCR was recovered from a man in his thirties or forties in good health. This chain links TRBV19 with TRBJ1-5; 7 nucleotides line up with TRBD1. CDR3 in DNA: TGTGCCAGTAGCCAGGGGGACAGTGATAATCAGCCCCAGCATTTT. Encoded protein: CASSQGDSDNQPQHF.